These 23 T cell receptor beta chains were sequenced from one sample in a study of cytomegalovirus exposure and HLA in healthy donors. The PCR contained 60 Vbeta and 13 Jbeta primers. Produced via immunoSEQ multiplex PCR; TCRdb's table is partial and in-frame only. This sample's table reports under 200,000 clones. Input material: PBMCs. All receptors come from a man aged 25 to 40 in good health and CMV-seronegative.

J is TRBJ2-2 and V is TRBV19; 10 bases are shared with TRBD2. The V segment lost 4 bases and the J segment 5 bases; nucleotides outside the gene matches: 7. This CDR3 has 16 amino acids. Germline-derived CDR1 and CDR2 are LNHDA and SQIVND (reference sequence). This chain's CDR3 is CASSKLAGGRTGELFF. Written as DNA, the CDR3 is TGTGCCAGTAGTAAGTTAGCGGGAGGACGGACCGGGGAGCTGTTTTTT.

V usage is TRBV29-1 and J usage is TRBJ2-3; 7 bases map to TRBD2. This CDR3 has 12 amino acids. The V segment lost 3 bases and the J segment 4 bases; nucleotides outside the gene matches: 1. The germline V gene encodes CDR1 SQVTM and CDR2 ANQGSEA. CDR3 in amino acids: CSVDLAADTQYF. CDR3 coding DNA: TGCAGCGTTGATCTAGCGGCAGATACGCAGTATTTT.

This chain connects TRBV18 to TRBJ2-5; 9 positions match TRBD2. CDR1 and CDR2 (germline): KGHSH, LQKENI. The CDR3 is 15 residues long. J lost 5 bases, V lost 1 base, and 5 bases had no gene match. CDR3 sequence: CASSPRSGSGETQYF. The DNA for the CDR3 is TGTGCCAGCTCACCACGTAGCGGGAGTGGGGAGACCCAGTACTTC.

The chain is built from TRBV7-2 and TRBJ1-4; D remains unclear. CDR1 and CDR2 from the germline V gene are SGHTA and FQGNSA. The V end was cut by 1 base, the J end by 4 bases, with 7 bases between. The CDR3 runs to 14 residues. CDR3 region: CASSLGRGNEKLFF. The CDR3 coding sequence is TGTGCCAGCAGCTTAGGTCGGGGTAATGAAAAACTGTTTTTT.

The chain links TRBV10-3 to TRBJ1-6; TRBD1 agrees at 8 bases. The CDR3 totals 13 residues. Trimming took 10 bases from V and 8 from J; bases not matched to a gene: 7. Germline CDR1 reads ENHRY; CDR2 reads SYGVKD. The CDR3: CATTGQGDSPLHF. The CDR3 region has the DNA TGTGCCACGACCGGACAGGGAGATTCACCCCTCCACTTT.

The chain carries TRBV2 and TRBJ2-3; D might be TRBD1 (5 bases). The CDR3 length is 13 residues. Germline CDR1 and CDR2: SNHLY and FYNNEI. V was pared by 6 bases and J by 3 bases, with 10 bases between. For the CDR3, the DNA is TGTGCCAGCAGCCTCGACAGAACAGATACGCAGTATTTT. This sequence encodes CASSLDRTDTQYF.

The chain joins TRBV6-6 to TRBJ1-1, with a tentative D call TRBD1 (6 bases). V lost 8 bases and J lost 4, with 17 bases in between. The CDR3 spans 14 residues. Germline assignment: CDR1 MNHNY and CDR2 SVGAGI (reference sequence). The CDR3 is CASLARRGGTEAFF. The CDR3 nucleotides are TGTGCCAGCTTGGCCAGGAGGGGGGGCACTGAAGCTTTCTTT.

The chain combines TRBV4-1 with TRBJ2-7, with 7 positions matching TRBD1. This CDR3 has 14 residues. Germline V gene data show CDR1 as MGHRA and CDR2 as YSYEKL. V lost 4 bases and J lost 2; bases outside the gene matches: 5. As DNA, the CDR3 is TGCGCCAGCAGCCCCGGGACAGTACCCTACGAGCAGTACTTC. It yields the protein CASSPGTVPYEQYF.

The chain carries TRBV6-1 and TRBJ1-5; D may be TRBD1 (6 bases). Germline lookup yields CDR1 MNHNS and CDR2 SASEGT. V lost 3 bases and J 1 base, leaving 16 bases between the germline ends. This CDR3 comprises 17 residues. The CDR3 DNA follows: TGTGCCAGCAGTGAGCAGGGGCACCCGGGAAGCAATCAGCCCCAGCATTTT. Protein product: CASSEQGHPGSNQPQHF.

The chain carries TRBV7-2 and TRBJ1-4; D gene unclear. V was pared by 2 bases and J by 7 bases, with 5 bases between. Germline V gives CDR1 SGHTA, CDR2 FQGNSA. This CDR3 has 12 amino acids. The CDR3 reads CASSLSSEKLFF. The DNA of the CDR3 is TGTGCCAGCAGCTTATCGTCTGAAAAACTGTTTTTT.

DNA for the CDR3: TGCGCCAGCAGCTTGATGGGCCAACCAAGTACTAGCACAGATACGCAGTATTTT. This codes for CASSLMGQPSTSTDTQYF. The V call is TRBV5-1, the J call TRBJ2-3; D is undetermined. In germline, CDR1 is SGHRS, CDR2 YFSETQ. The V and J ends lost 1 base and 0 bases respectively, with 18 bases between them. The CDR3 consists of 18 residues.

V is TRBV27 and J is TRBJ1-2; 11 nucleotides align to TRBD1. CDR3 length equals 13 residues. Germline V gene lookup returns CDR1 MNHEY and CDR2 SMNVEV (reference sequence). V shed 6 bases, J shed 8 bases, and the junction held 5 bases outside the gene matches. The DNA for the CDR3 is TGTGCCAGCAGAGGACAGGGGGCGTCCGGCTACACCTTC. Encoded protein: CASRGQGASGYTF.

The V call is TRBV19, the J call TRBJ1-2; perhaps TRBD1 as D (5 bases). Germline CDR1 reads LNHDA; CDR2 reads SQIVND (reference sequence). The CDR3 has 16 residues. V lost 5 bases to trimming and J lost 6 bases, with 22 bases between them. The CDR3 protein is CASSWYQGSASDGYTF. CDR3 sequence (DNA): TGTGCCAGTAGTTGGTATCAGGGCAGCGCGAGCGATGGCTACACCTTC.

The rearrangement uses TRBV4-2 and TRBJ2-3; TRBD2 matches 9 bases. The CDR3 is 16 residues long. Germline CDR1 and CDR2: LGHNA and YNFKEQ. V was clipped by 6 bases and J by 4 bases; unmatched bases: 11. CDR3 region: CASRGVAGGKADTQYF. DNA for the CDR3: TGTGCCAGCAGGGGGGTTGCGGGAGGGAAGGCAGATACGCAGTATTTT.

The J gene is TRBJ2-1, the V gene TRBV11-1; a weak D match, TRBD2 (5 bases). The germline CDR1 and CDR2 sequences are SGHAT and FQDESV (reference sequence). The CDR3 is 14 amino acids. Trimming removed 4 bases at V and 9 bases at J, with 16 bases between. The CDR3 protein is CASSSPVYGGEQFF. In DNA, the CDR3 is TGTGCCAGCAGCTCCCCGGTTTACGGAGGTGAGCAGTTCTTC.

Written as DNA, the CDR3 is TGTGCCAGCAGCCTCACAGGGGCCTACGAGCAGTACTTC. Residues: CASSLTGAYEQYF. This sequence joins TRBV7-2 and TRBJ2-7, with 7 bases lining up with TRBD1. The CDR3 has 13 amino acids. CDR1 is SGHTA and CDR2 is FQGNSA in the germline V gene. Losses at the gene ends were 5 bases for V and 2 bases for J; bases not matched to a gene: 3.

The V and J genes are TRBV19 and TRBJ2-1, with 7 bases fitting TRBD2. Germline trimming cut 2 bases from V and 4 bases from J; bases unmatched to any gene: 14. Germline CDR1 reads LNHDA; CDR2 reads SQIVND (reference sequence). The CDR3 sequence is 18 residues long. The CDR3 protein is CASSIWNRGGRTYNEQFF. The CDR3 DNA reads TGTGCCAGTAGTATATGGAATCGGGGAGGGCGCACATACAATGAGCAGTTCTTC.

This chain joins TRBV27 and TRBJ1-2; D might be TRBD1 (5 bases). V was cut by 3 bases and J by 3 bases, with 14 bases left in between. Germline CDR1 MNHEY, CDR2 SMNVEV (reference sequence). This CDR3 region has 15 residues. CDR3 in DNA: TGTGCCAGCAGTTTCGGGGGGTCGAGGGACTATGGCTACACCTTC. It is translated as CASSFGGSRDYGYTF.

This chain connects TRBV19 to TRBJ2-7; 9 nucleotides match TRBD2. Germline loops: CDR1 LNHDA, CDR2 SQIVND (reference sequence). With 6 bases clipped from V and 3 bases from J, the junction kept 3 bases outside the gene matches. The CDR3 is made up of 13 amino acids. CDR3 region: CASSTSGFYEQYF. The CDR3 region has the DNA TGTGCCAGTAGCACTAGCGGGTTCTACGAGCAGTACTTC. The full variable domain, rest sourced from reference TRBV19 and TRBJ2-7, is DGGITQSPKYLFRKEGQNVTLSCEQNLNHDAMYWYRQDPGQGLRLIYYSQIVNDFQKGDIAEGYSVSREKKESFPLTVTSAQKNPTAFYLCASSTSGFYEQYFGPGTRLTVT.

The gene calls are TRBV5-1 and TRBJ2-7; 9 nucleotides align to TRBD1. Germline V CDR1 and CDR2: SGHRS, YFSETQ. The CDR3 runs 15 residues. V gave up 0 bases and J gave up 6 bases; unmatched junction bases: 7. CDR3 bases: TGCGCCAGCAGCTTGGGAACAGGGGGCGCGACCGAGCAGTACTTC. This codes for CASSLGTGGATEQYF.

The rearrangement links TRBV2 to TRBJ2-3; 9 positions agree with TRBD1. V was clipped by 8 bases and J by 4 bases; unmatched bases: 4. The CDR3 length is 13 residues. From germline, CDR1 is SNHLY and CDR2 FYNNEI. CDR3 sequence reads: CASQDRGPDTQYF. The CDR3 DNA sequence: TGTGCCAGCCAGGACAGGGGCCCAGATACGCAGTATTTT.

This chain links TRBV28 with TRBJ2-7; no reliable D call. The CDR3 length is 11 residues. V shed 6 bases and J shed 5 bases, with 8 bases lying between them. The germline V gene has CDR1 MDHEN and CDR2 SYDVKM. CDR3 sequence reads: CASRVEDEQYF. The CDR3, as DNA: TGTGCCAGCAGAGTAGAAGACGAGCAGTACTTC.

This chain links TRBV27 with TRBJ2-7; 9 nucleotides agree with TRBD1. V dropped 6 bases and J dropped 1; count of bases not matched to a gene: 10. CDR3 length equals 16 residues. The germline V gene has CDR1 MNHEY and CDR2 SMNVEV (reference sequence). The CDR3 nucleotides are TGTGCCAGCAGAACGACTTCCGGGACAGGGTCCTACGAGCAGTACTTC. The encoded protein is CASRTTSGTGSYEQYF.